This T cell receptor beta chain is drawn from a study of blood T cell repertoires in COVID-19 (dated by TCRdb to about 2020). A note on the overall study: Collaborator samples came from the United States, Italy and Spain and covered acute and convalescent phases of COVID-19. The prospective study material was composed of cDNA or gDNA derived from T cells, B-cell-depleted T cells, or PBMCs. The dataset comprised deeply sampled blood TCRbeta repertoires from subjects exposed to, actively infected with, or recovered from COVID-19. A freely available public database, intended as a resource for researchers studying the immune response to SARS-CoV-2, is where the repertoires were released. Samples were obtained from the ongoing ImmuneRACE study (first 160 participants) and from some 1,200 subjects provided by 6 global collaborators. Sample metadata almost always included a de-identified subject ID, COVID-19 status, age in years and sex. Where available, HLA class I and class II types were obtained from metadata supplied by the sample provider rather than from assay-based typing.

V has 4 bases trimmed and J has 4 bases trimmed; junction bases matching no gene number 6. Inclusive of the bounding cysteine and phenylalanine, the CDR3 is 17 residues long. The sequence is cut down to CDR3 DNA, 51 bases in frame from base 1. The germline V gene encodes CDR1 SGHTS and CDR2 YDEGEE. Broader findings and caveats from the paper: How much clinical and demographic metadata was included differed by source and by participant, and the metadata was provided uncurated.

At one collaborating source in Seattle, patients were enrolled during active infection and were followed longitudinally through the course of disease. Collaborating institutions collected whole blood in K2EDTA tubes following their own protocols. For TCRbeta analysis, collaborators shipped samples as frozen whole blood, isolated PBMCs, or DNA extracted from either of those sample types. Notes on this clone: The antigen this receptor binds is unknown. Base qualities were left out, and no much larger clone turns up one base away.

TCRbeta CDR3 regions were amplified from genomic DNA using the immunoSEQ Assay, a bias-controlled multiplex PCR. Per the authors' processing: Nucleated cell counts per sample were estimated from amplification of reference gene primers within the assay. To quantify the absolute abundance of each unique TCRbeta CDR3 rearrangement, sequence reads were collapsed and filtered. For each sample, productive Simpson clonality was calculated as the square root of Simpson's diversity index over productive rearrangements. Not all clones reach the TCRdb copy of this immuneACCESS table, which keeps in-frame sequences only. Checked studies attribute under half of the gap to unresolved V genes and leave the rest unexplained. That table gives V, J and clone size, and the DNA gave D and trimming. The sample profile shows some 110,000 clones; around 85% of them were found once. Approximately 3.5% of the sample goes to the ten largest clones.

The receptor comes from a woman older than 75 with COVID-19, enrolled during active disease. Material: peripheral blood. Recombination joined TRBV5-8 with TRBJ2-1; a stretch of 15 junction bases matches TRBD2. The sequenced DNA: TGTGCCAGCAGCATACCGGGACTAGCGGGAGGTTACAATGAGCAGTTCTTC. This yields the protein CASSIPGLAGGYNEQFF.